This T cell receptor beta chain was found in a study of cytomegalovirus exposure and HLA in healthy donors. Points from the study as a whole: In vitro testing confirmed three CMV-associated chains as specific for CMV antigens. Accounts indicate the classifier identified cytomegalovirus status with strong specificity and sensitivity.

Germline V gives CDR1 MDHEN, CDR2 SYDVKM. The trim removed 8 bases at V and 7 bases at J, leaving 10 bases unmatched. The CDR3 extends over 13 amino acids. Worth noting for this clone: Its cognate antigen is unknown.

The PCR contained 60 Vbeta and 13 Jbeta primers. Sequencing was performed with immunoSEQ multiplex PCR; in TCRdb, only in-frame clones are kept and a portion is missing. The sample has about 110,000 clones, more than 70% seen once. This chain connects TRBV28 to TRBJ1-2, with TRBD1 matching 7 bases. The sequencing input was PBMCs. The sequence was obtained from a woman aged 55-69 years in good health and CMV-seropositive. CDR3 DNA: TGTGCCAGCGGAAGAGGGGGCCTTGGTGGCTACACCTTC. Its protein is CASGRGGLGGYTF.